This T cell receptor beta chain is drawn from a study of response to subunit inactivated influenza vaccine. The study's findings and limits: Authors proposed each seasonal influenza vaccination draws in few new T cells.

This clonotype was detected a few times. Antigen specificity is unknown. TCRdb called the RT-PCR reads again in MiXCR, with one record for every CDR3 protein. This table holds 500,000 to 600,000 distinct CDR3 sequences, 7.6% found once. The germline CDR1 and CDR2 sequences are LGHDT and YNNKEL (reference sequence). The CDR3 runs to 15 residues. V trimming: 6 bases; J trimming: 3 bases; junction bases outside the gene matches: 9. The chain uses TRBV3-1 and TRBJ2-3; TRBD2 matches 7 bases. Sequenced here: PBMCs from blood, sampled roughly 24 months after vaccination. The source is a man aged 50 to 69 who received an inactivated influenza vaccine. CDR3 residues: CASSRGTTDTDTQYF. Written as DNA, the CDR3 is TGTGCCAGCAGTCGCGGGACTACAGATACAGATACGCAGTATTTT.